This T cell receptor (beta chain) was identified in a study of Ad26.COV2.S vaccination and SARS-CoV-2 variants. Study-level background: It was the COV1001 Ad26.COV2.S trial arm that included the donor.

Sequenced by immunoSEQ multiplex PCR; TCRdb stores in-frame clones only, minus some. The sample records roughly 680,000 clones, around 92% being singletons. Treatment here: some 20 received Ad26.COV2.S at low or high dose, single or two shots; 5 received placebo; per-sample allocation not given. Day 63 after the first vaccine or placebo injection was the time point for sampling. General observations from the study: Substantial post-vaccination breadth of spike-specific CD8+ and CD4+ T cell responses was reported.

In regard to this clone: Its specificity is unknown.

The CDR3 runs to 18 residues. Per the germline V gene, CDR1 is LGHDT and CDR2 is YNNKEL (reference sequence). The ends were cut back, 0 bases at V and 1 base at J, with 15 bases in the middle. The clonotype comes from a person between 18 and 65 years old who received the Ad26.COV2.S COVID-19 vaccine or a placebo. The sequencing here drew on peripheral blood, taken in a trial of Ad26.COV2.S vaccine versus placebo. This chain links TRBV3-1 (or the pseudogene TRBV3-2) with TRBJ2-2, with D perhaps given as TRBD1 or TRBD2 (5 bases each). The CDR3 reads CASSQDQVGDVNTGELFF. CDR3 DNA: TGTGCCAGCAGCCAAGATCAGGTAGGGGACGTGAACACCGGGGAGCTGTTTTTT.